The rows below give T cell receptor beta chains drawn from one sample of a study of immune evolution from preneoplasia to lung adenocarcinoma. Produced via immunoSEQ multiplex PCR; TCRdb's table is partial and in-frame only. The repertoire holds tens of thousands of clones, with roughly 75% as singletons. Sequencing was carried out using FFPE invasive lung adenocarcinoma tissue. These receptors all stem from a person in their 60s with lung adenocarcinoma. Each CDR3 is given with its conserved first and last residue. Each record gives: J gene, V gene, clone size, D gene, CDR3 DNA, CDR3 protein. D genes are given only for firm matches. The size entry is marked missing in some rows and otherwise reads once, few, many or a size class.

TRBJ1-2 TRBV18 - - TGTGCCAGCTCACCCGGGGGCCGCTACACCTTC CASSPGGRYTF
TRBJ1-3 TRBV9 - - TGTGCCAGCAGCGTAGGGACCCTCGGTGGCTCTGGAAACACCATATATTTT CASSVGTLGGSGNTIYF
TRBJ1-1 TRBV28 - - TGTGCCAGCAGACAGGGAGGGTTGAACACTGAAGCTTTCTTT CASRQGGLNTEAFF
TRBJ2-7 TRBV7-2 - - TGTGCCAGCAGGGTGACAACCGGTCGGGTCTACGAGCAGTACTTC CASRVTTGRVYEQYF
TRBJ2-7 TRBV10-3 - TRBD2 TGTGCCAGCAGACGCCCCGGGACTAGCAGCTCCTACGAGCAGTACTTC CASRRPGTSSSYEQYF
TRBJ1-5 TRBV19 few - TGTGCCAGTAGTCAGCCGACATGGGGCAATCAGCCCCAGCATTTT CASSQPTWGNQPQHF
TRBJ2-5 TRBV10-3 - - TGTGCCATCAGTGAGTTTCCGGGGGAGACCCAGTACTTC CAISEFPGETQYF
TRBJ2-4 TRBV9 - - TGTGCCAGCAGCGTGGACTTGAGGAACATTCAGTACTTC CASSVDLRNIQYF
TRBJ2-3 TRBV18 few TRBD2 TGTGCCAGCTCAGCGTTGGATAGCGGGAGTCAAGATACGCAGTATTTT CASSALDSGSQDTQYF
TRBJ1-2 TRBV6-6 - TRBD1 TGTGCCAGCAGTCTGACAGGGGCCTATGGCTACACCTTC CASSLTGAYGYTF